A selection of T cell receptor beta chains follows, all from one sample in a study of blood T cell repertoires in COVID-19. TCRdb's copy holds only in-frame clones and misses some; the assay was immunoSEQ multiplex PCR. The sample includes about 170,000 clones, around 78% seen only once; the top ten take roughly 4.5%. Material for sequencing was PBMCs or T cells enriched from blood (not recorded which). The receptor set was obtained from a woman in her 50s who had recovered from COVID-19. CDR3s include the opening cysteine and the closing phenylalanine or tryptophan. D genes are given only for firm matches. Only part of the rows carry a size: once, few, many, or a class if the clone is expanded.

v_gene	j_gene	abundance	d_gene	CDR3aa	CDR3nt
TRBV9	TRBJ2-5	NA	TRBD2	CASSVGGGGIQETQYF	TGTGCCAGCAGCGTAGGTGGGGGGGGAATACAAGAGACCCAGTACTTC
TRBV5-6	TRBJ1-6	NA	NA	CASSFGQGNSPLHF	TGTGCCAGCAGCTTTGGTCAGGGTAATTCACCCCTCCACTTT
TRBV1	TRBJ2-2	NA	NA	CTSCLPSGRSDTGELFF	TGCACCAGCTGCCTGCCCAGCGGGAGATCGGACACCGGGGAGCTGTTTTTT
TRBV27	TRBJ1-2	NA	NA	CASPDYGYTF	TGTGCCAGTCCTGACTATGGCTACACCTTC
TRBV7-9	TRBJ2-3	NA	NA	CASSGGARITQYF	TGTGCCAGCAGCGGGGGGGCTAGGATTACGCAGTATTTT
TRBV24-1	TRBJ2-5	NA	TRBD1	CATSDTRTGGKETQYF	TGTGCCACCAGTGACACCCGGACAGGGGGCAAGGAGACCCAGTACTTC
TRBV14	TRBJ2-4	NA	TRBD2	CASSPQRDRNIQYF	TGTGCCAGCAGCCCCCAGCGGGATAGAAACATTCAGTACTTC
TRBV6-5	TRBJ1-1	NA	TRBD1	CASREGARTEAFF	TGTGCCAGCAGGGAGGGGGCGCGCACTGAAGCTTTCTTT
TRBV5-6	TRBJ1-1	NA	NA	CASSLVGRNTEAFF	TGTGCCAGCAGCTTGGTTGGGCGAAACACTGAAGCTTTCTTT
TRBV30	TRBJ2-1	NA	NA	CAWSVSGEQFF	TGTGCCTGGAGTGTCAGTGGTGAGCAGTTCTTC
TRBV7-9	TRBJ2-5	NA	NA	CASSLSPPEETQYF	TGTGCCAGCAGCTTATCGCCCCCGGAGGAGACCCAGTACTTC
TRBV6-6	TRBJ1-1	NA	TRBD1	CASLDRTEAFF	TGTGCCAGCCTGGACAGGACTGAAGCTTTCTTT
TRBV11-3	TRBJ2-1	NA	NA	CASSLGAGGGSYNEQFF	TGTGCCAGCAGCTTAGGAGCAGGGGGCGGGAGCTACAATGAGCAGTTCTTC
TRBV27	TRBJ2-5	NA	TRBD1	CASSLNRGAETQYF	TGTGCCAGCAGTTTAAACAGGGGGGCAGAGACCCAGTACTTC
TRBV7-9	TRBJ1-4	once	TRBD1	CASSPGTGTLRANEKLFF	TGTGCCAGCAGCCCTGGGACAGGGACTCTACGGGCGAATGAAAAACTGTTTTTT
TRBV14	TRBJ1-1	NA	NA	CASSQTRKAFF	TGTGCCAGCAGCCAAACTAGAAAAGCTTTCTTT
TRBV19	TRBJ1-2	NA	NA	CASSEVYGYTF	TGTGCCAGTAGCGAGGTCTATGGCTACACCTTC
TRBV29-1	TRBJ2-3	once	TRBD2	CSVVGLAGDTDTQYF	TGCAGCGTTGTAGGACTAGCGGGGGACACAGATACGCAGTATTTT
TRBV5-1	TRBJ1-1	NA	NA	CASSLGGLEAFF	TGCGCCAGCAGCTTGGGAGGGCTTGAAGCTTTCTTT
TRBV4-1	TRBJ1-1	NA	NA	CASSHRGEAFF	TGCGCCAGCAGCCATAGGGGTGAAGCTTTCTTT
TRBV7-3	TRBJ2-2	NA	TRBD2	CASSFSGQRGPGELFF	TGTGCCAGCAGCTTCTCGGGGCAGCGGGGGCCCGGGGAGCTGTTTTTT
TRBV30	TRBJ1-2	NA	NA	CAWSDQGYYGYTF	TGTGCCTGGAGTGATCAGGGGTACTATGGCTACACCTTC
TRBV15	TRBJ2-3	NA	NA	CATQGTSDTQYF	TGTGCCACCCAAGGGACTTCTGATACGCAGTATTTT
TRBV6-5	TRBJ2-3	NA	NA	CASSHTDRPLTQYF	TGTGCCAGCAGTCATACCGACAGGCCCCTTACGCAGTATTTT
TRBV29-1	TRBJ1-5	NA	NA	CSVGGVGQPQHF	TGCAGCGTTGGCGGGGTGGGTCAGCCCCAGCATTTT
TRBV7-6	TRBJ2-6	once	NA	CASTLSGANVLTF	TGTGCCAGCACCCTTTCCGGGGCCAACGTCCTGACTTTC
TRBV19	TRBJ1-1	few	NA	CASSIRQGQTEAFF	TGTGCCAGTAGTATTCGACAAGGACAGACTGAAGCTTTCTTT
TRBV19	TRBJ1-4	NA	TRBD1	CASSIGRQGSLMFF	TGTGCCAGTAGTATAGGAAGACAGGGAAGTTTGATGTTTTTT
TRBV11-2	TRBJ2-3	NA	TRBD2	CASSGGTSGRVLRTDTQYF	TGTGCCAGCAGCGGTGGGACTAGCGGGAGGGTCCTTCGCACGGATACGCAGTATTTT
TRBV12-3/TRBV12-4	TRBJ2-2	NA	NA	CASSFFLGELFF	TGTGCCAGCAGTTTCTTCCTCGGGGAGCTGTTTTTT
TRBV7-2	TRBJ1-3	NA	NA	CASSLFRGGPSGNTIYF	TGTGCCAGCAGCCTATTTCGGGGAGGACCCTCTGGAAACACCATATATTTT
TRBV7-8	TRBJ1-2	NA	TRBD1	CASSLAPTGGGYTF	TGTGCCAGCAGCTTAGCGCCTACAGGGGGTGGCTACACCTTC
TRBV28	TRBJ1-5	NA	TRBD1	CASSSRQDREGNQPQHF	TGTGCCAGCAGTTCCCGTCAGGACAGGGAAGGCAATCAGCCCCAGCATTTT
TRBV27	TRBJ2-3	NA	NA	CASSSVTGRADTQYF	TGTGCCAGCAGCTCCGTAACAGGGAGGGCAGATACGCAGTATTTT
TRBV30	TRBJ1-5	NA	NA	CAWGSGRGNQPQHF	TGTGCCTGGGGGTCGGGTCGGGGCAATCAGCCCCAGCATTTT
TRBV7-9	TRBJ2-3	NA	TRBD2	CVPKPLADTDTQYF	TGTGTCCCAAAGCCACTAGCGGACACAGATACGCAGTATTTT
TRBV27	TRBJ1-2	NA	TRBD1	CASSLRQGIEGYTF	TGTGCCAGCAGTTTGCGACAGGGGATTGAGGGCTACACCTTC
TRBV5-1	TRBJ1-3	NA	NA	CASSTDGGHGNTIYF	TGCGCCAGCAGCACCGACGGGGGGCATGGAAACACCATATATTTT
TRBV7-2	TRBJ1-2	NA	TRBD1	CASSPGTGGDGYTF	TGTGCCAGCAGTCCCGGGACAGGGGGAGATGGCTACACCTTC
TRBV7-2	TRBJ1-2	once	TRBD1	CASGRGNYGYTF	TGTGCCAGCGGCAGGGGGAACTATGGCTACACCTTC
TRBV7-6	TRBJ1-3	NA	NA	CASSLVAGARNTIYF	TGTGCCAGCAGCTTAGTCGCAGGGGCTCGAAACACCATATATTTT
TRBV7-2	TRBJ2-3	few	NA	CASSPREYYLGDTQYF	TGTGCCAGCAGCCCTAGAGAGTACTACTTGGGAGATACGCAGTATTTT
TRBV30	TRBJ1-2	NA	NA	CAWKLGAPNYGYTF	TGTGCCTGGAAGTTAGGAGCCCCTAACTATGGCTACACCTTC
TRBV19	TRBJ1-1	NA	NA	CASDELGGVTEAFF	TGTGCCAGTGATGAACTCGGAGGGGTCACTGAAGCTTTCTTT
TRBV15	TRBJ1-1	NA	NA	CATSRGQASPGGTEAFF	TGTGCCACCAGCAGAGGTCAGGCCAGCCCAGGAGGAACTGAAGCTTTCTTT
TRBV9	TRBJ1-6	NA	TRBD1	CASGTGNNSPLHF	TGTGCCAGCGGGACAGGCAATAATTCACCCCTCCACTTT
TRBV7-9	TRBJ2-2	NA	NA	CASSSVITGELFF	TGTGCCAGCAGCTCGGTAATCACCGGGGAGCTGTTTTTT
TRBV4-3	TRBJ1-4	NA	NA	CASSQAWTQNEKLFF	TGCGCCAGCAGCCAAGCGTGGACTCAAAATGAAAAACTGTTTTTT
TRBV5-1	TRBJ2-3	NA	TRBD1	CASSPLGTGSTDTQYF	TGCGCCAGCAGCCCCCTGGGGACAGGGAGCACAGATACGCAGTATTTT
TRBV5-1	TRBJ2-1	NA	NA	CASSLGLVGNEQFF	TGCGCCAGCAGCTTGGGGCTAGTAGGCAATGAGCAGTTCTTC
TRBV18	TRBJ2-5	NA	TRBD2	CASSPPKTTSGGAGETQYF	TGTGCCAGCTCACCACCGAAGACAACTAGCGGGGGGGCCGGGGAGACCCAGTACTTC
TRBV5-1	TRBJ2-2	NA	TRBD1	CASSGGQGGTGELFF	TGCGCCAGCAGCGGGGGACAGGGGGGCACCGGGGAGCTGTTTTTT
TRBV18	TRBJ1-6	NA	NA	CASSGPGSPLHF	TGTGCCAGCTCCGGCCCGGGTTCACCCCTCCACTTT